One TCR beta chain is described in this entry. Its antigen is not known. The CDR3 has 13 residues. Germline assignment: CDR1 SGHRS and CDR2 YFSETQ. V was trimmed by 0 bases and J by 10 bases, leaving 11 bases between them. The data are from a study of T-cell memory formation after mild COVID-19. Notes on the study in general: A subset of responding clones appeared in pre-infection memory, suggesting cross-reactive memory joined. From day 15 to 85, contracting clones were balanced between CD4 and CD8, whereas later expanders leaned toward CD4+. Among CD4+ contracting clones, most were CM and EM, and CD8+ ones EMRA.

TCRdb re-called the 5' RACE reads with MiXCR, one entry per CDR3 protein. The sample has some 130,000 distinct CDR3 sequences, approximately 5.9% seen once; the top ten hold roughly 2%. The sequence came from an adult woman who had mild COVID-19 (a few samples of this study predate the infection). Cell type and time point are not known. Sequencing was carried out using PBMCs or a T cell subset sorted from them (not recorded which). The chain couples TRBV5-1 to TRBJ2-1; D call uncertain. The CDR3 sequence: CASSLDGREEQFF. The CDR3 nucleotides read TGCGCCAGCAGCTTGGATGGTCGAGAAGAGCAGTTCTTC.